The clone carrying this T cell receptor beta chain was observed at least ten times. Antigen specificity is unknown. The CDR3 goes on 3 residues after the read ends, and that part is filled in from the germline J gene. The assay was immunoSEQ multiplex PCR, and TCRdb's table has in-frame clones only and misses some. Observed in the sample are about 42,000 clones, none of them singletons. The CDR3 runs to 14 residues. The V and J ends lost 6 bases and 1 base respectively, with 12 bases between them. Per germline, CDR1 KGHSH and CDR2 LQKENI. The data are from a study of T cell clonality in common variable immunodeficiency. Findings and caveats of the study: In common variable immunodeficiency, TCR beta chains reportedly carried fewer deletions and N-nucleotide insertions.

The chain has TRBV18 and TRBJ1-1, with D possibly matching TRBD1 (6 bases). Sequencing was performed on peripheral blood mononuclear cells. The TCR originated in a human donor with common variable immunodeficiency. This CDR3 is CASSWDTTNTEAFF. Partial CDR3 DNA: TGTGCCAGCTCCTGGGACACTACGAACACTGAA.